This T cell receptor (beta chain) was identified in a study of blood T cell repertoires in COVID-19. Study as a whole: Specimens from acute and convalescent COVID-19 originated in the United States, Italy and Spain. PBMCs, B-cell-depleted T cells, or T cells provided the cDNA or gDNA that made up the material.

One Seattle source followed patients from active infection through their disease course. V was pared by 4 bases and J by 5 bases, with 14 bases of the junction left unmatched. Germline V lookup: CDR1 SEHNR, CDR2 FQNEAQ (reference sequence). CDR3 length: 16 residues. Sequenced by immunoSEQ multiplex PCR; TCRdb stores in-frame clones only, minus some. The table has some 270,000 clones, nearly 90% seen once. Material: peripheral blood. This receptor was taken from an older woman with COVID-19, enrolled during active disease. The chain combines TRBV7-9 with TRBJ2-7, with TRBD1 matching over 7 bases. The CDR3: CASSSPNYDRVHEQYF. The CDR3, as DNA: TGTGCCAGCAGCTCCCCCAACTACGACAGGGTCCACGAGCAGTACTTC.